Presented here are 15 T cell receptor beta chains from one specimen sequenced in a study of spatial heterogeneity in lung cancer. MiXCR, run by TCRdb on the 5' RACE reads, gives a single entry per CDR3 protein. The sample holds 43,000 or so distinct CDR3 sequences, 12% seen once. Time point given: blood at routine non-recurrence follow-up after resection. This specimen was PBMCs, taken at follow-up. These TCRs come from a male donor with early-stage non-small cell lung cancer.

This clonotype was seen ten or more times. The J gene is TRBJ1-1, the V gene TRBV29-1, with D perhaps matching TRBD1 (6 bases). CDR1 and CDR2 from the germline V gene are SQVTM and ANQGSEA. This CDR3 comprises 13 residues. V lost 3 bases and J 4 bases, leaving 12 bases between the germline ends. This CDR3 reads CSVDQGRGTEAFF. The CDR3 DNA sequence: TGCAGCGTTGACCAGGGCAGGGGCACTGAAGCTTTCTTT.

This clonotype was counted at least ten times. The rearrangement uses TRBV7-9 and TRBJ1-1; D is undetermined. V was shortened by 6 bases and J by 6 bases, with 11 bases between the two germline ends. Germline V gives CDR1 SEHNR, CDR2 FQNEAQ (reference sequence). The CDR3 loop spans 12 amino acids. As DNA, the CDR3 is TGTGCCAGCAGTCTCGGCACAGCTGAAGCTTTCTTT. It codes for CASSLGTAEAFF.

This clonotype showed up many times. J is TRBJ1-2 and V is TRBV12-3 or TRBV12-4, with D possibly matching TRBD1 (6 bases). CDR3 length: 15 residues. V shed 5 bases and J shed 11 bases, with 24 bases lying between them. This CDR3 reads CASSKTTLGTSGYTF. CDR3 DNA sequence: TGTGCCAGCAGTAAAACAACTCTCGGGACAAGTGGTTACACCTTC.

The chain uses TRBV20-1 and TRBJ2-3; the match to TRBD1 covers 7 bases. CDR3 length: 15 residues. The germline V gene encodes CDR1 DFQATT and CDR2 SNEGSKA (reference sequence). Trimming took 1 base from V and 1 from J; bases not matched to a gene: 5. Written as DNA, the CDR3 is TGCAGTGCTAGAGGTCCGGGACAGCGCACAGATACGCAGTATTTT. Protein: CSARGPGQRTDTQYF.

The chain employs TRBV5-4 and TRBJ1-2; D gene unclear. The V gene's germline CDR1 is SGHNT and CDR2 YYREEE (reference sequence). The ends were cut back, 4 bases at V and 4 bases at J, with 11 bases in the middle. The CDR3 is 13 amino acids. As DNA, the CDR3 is TGTGCCAGCAGCGCCGACGGGAGCTATGGCTACACCTTC. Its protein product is CASSADGSYGYTF.

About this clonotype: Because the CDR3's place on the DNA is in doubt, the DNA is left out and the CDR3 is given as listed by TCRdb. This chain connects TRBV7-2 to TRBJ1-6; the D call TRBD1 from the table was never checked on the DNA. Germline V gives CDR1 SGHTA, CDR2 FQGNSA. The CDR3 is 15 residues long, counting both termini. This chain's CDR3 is CASSFWRGEESPLHF.

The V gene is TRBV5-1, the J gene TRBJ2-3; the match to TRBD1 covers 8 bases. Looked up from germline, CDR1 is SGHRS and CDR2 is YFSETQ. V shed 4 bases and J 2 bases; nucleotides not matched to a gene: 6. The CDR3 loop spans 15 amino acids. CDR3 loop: CASSVDRGTTDTQYF. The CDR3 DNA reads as TGCGCCAGCAGCGTCGACAGGGGAACCACAGATACGCAGTATTTT.

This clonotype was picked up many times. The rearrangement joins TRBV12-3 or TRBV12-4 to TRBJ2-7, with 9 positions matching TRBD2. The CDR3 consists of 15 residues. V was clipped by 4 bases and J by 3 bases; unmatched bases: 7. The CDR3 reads CASSSRLAAFYEQYF. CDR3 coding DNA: TGTGCCAGCAGTTCCAGACTAGCGGCCTTCTACGAGCAGTACTTC.

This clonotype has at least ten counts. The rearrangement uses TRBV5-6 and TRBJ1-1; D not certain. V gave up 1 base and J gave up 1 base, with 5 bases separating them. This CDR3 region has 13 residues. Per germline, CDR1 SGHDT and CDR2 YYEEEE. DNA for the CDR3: TGTGCCAGCAGCTTGTTCAGGAACACTGAAGCTTTCTTT. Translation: CASSLFRNTEAFF.

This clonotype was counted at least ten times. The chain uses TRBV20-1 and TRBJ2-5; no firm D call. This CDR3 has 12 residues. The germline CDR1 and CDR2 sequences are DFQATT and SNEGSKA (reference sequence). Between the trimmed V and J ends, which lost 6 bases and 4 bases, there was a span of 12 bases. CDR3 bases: TGCAGTGCCCCTCACCCACCAGAGACCCAGTACTTC. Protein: CSAPHPPETQYF.

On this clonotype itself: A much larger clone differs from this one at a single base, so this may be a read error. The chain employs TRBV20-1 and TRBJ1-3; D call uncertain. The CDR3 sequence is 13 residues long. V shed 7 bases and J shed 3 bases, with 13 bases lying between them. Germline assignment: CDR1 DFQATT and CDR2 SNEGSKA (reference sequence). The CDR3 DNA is TGCAGTGTTCGGGCAGGCCATGGAAACACCATATATTTT. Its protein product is CSVRAGHGNTIYF.

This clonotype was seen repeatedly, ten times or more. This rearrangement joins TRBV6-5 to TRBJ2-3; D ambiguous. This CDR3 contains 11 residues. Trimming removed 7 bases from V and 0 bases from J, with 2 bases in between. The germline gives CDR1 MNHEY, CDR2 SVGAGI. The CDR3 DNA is TGTGCCAGCAAGAGCACAGATACGCAGTATTTT. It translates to CASKSTDTQYF.

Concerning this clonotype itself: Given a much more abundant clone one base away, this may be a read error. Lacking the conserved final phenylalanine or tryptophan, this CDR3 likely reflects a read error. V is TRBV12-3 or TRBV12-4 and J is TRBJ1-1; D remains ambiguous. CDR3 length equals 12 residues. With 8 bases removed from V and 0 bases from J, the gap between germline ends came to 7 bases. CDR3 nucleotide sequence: TGTGCCAGCGTAAGCTTGAACACTGAAGCTTTCATT. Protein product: CASVSLNTEAFI.

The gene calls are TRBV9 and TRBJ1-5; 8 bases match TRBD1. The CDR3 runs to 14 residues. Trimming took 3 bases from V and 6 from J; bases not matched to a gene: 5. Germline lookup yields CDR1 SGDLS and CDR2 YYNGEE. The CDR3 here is CASSGTGSGQPQHF. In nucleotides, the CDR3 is TGTGCCAGCAGCGGGACAGGGTCCGGTCAGCCCCAGCATTTT.

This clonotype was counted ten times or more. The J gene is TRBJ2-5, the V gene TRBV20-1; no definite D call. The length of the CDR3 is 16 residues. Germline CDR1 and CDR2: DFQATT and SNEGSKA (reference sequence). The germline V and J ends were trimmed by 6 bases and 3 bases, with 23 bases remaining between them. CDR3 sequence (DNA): TGCAGTGCCACCCGCGAGTACAGAGGTCACGAAGAGACCCAGTACTTC. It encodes CSATREYRGHEETQYF.